This T cell receptor (beta chain) was found in a study of tumor and adjacent non-tumor tissue in lung cancer. Background on the study: Histology: about twelve adenocarcinoma, a couple of squamous cell carcinoma, 1 small cell lung cancer. Patients were aged about 30 to 80, 10 men and 5 women, stage I to III. Study-level points and caveats: Significantly higher TCR diversity was found in tumor than normal lung.

V gave up 0 bases and J gave up 10 bases, with 15 bases separating them. Per the germline V gene, CDR1 is SGHVS and CDR2 is FNYEAQ. CDR3 length equals 15 residues. Comments on this clonotype: Its antigen remains unknown.

A modified ARM-PCR protocol with three rounds of nested PCR amplified TCRbeta. MiXCR was run by TCRdb on the multiplex PCR reads, yielding one entry per CDR3 protein. The sample carries around 210,000 distinct CDR3 sequences, 71% recorded once. The template was RNA from unsorted bulk tissue. Newly diagnosed lung cancer patients had thoracic surgery in China, August–late 2014, without prior chemotherapy. This receptor was taken from a man aged 60 to 75 with non-small cell lung cancer. The sequencing input was lung tumor tissue. This chain connects TRBV7-6 to TRBJ1-4, with D tentatively TRBD1 (5 bases). The CDR3: CASSLAQGLDGKLFF. The CDR3 region has the DNA TGTGCCAGCAGCTTAGCGCAGGGTTTAGATGGAAAACTGTTTTTT.